Sequencing of this T cell receptor beta chain was carried out in a study of identical twins. Findings of the study overall: Reduced insertions were recorded for abundant cord blood beta clonotypes, with no such pattern in memory repertoires. Modeled out-of-frame TCR alpha sharing in monozygotic twins fell below observed levels. Partial confounding of zero-insertion analyses by invariant MAIT and iNKT cells was possible.

CDR3 length: 16 amino acids. Losses at the gene ends were 5 bases for V and 5 bases for J; bases not matched to a gene: 7. Germline loops: CDR1 PRHDT, CDR2 FYEKMQ (reference sequence). TCRdb re-called the 5' RACE reads through MiXCR, storing one row per CDR3 protein. The sample has 640,000 or so distinct CDR3 sequences; approximately 6.1% are singletons. This clonotype was detected a few times. The antigen is unknown. Every sampled donor was Caucasian and healthy. The V call is TRBV13, the J call TRBJ2-5, with 14 bases that match TRBD2. This TCR derives from a young man in good health. Material: naive T cells sorted from blood. The CDR3 sequence is CASSQGLAGEGETQYF. Written as DNA, the CDR3 is TGTGCCAGCAGCCAGGGACTAGCGGGAGAGGGGGAGACCCAGTACTTC.